This T cell receptor beta chain is drawn from a study of human T cells and chemical hapten exposure. About the study: The sensitizer, 2% DPC, was used on approximately 2 cm by approximately 2 cm of upper inner arm skin.

Study-wide findings and caveats: In the PT1 data, expanded TCR counts showed a positive correlation with patch test score.

The germline V gene encodes CDR1 MDHEN and CDR2 SYDVKM. This CDR3 comprises 15 residues. V dropped 3 bases and J dropped 2 bases, with 14 bases sitting between them. MiXCR, run by TCRdb on the RACE reads, gives a single entry per CDR3 protein. This table holds roughly 380,000 distinct CDR3 sequences, roughly 5.3% found once. Stated time point: pre-sensitization, week 0. Documented treatment: therapeutic diphenylcyclopropenone sensitization with weekly scalp DPC. In every case, blood was obtained before the patch test was applied. This clonotype was counted many times. Its antigen is unknown. Sequenced here: whole blood, sampled in connection with sensitization to the hapten diphenylcyclopropenone (DPC). The clonotype originates from a woman between 50 and 59 years old with alopecia areata. Some clones in this sample may be carry-over from other donors' samples. The chain is built from TRBV28 and TRBJ2-7; D may match TRBD1 or TRBD2 (7 bases each). The CDR3: CASSFRGRGPYEQYF. DNA for the CDR3: TGTGCCAGCAGTTTCCGGGGGAGGGGGCCCTACGAGCAGTACTTC.